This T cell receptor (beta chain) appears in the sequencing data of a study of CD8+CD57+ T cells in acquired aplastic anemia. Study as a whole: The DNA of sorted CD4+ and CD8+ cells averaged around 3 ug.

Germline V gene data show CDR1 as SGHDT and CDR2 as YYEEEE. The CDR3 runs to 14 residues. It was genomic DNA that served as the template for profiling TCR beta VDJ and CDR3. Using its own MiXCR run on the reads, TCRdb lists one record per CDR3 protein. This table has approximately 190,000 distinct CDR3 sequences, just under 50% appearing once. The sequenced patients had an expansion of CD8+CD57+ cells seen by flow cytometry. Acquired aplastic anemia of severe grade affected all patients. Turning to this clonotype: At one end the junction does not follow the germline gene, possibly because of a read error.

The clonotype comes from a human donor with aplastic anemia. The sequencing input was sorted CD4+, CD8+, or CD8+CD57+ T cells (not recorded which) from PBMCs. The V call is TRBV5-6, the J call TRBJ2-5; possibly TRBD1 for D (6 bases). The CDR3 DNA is TGTGCCAGCGGCTTGCTGGGGGCGGGAGAGACCCAGTACTTC. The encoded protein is CASGLLGAGETQYF.